This TCR beta chain was sequenced during a study of cytomegalovirus exposure and HLA in healthy donors. Findings of the study overall: Reportedly, a later analysis found an Asian-associated ancestry cluster had fewer N-insertions than the roughly 670-donor mean.

Trimming stripped 3 bases from V and 5 bases from J, with 10 bases between. Germline V gene sequence: CDR1 KGHSH, CDR2 LQKENI. This CDR3 comprises 13 residues. This PCR relied on a set of 60 Vbeta primers and 13 Jbeta primers. Measured with immunoSEQ multiplex PCR; TCRdb has only the in-frame clones, and not every one. This sample has 180,000 or so clones, with about 62% found just once. Unrecorded immune exposure was likely among donors, who were nominally healthy when sampled. This clone was observed a few times. The antigen is unknown. Source material: PBMCs. The chain is built from TRBV18 and TRBJ2-5; weak D call: TRBD2 (5 bases). This clonotype was sampled from a man aged 35-49 years in good health and CMV-seronegative. DNA for the CDR3: TGTGCCAGCTCACCGCTAGCCGGGGAGACCCAGTACTTC. Translation: CASSPLAGETQYF.